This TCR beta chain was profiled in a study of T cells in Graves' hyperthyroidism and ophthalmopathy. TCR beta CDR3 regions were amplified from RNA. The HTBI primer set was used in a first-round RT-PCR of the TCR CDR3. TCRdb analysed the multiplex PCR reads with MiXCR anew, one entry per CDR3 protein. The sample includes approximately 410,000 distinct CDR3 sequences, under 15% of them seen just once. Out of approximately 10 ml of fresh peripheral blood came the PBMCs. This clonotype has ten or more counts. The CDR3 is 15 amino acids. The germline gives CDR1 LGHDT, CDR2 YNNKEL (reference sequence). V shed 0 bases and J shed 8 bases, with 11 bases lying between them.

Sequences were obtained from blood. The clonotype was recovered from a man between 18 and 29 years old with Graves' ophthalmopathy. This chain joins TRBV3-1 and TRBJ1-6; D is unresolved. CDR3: CASSQDPGVDSPLHF. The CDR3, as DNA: TGTGCCAGCAGCCAAGATCCCGGCGTCGATTCACCCCTCCACTTT.